This TCR beta chain was sequenced for a study of regulatory T cells in long-lasting Graves disease. Time point defined: newly diagnosed GD, antithyroid drugs for less than 3 months. PBMCs were the source of the RNA used for TCR sequencing. As a group, patients came from one endocrinology department in Xi'an, China. Investigators prepared the TCR beta libraries by applying iRepertoire HTBI primers and Arm-PCR of CDR3 regions. TCRdb recomputed calls from the multiplex PCR reads with MiXCR, one row per CDR3 protein. Of about 400,000 distinct CDR3 sequences in the sample, about 15% were seen once. A remark on this clonotype: Its antigen remains unknown. An end of the junction does not agree with germline; a read error may underlie this.

Study-wide findings and caveats: TRBV28 was favored in persistent disease, as were TRBJ1-2 and TRBJ2-5.

Germline CDR1 and CDR2: SGHRS and YFSETQ. The CDR3 length is 14 residues. The same sample was also used in a study of T cells in Graves' hyperthyroidism and ophthalmopathy. This second report adds: Patients between 18 and 65 years old had hyperthyroidism, newly diagnosed and lasting under 2 months. A 13 V-J model separated ophthalmopathy from stable hyperthyroidism.

Sequenced here: peripheral blood mononuclear cells (PBMCs), sampled at new diagnosis, from a patient treated with antithyroid drugs. This TCR was recovered from a middle-aged woman with Graves disease. The chain recombines TRBV5-1 with TRBJ1-1; no clear D gene. CDR3 loop: CASSLEVTNTETFF. The DNA for the CDR3 is TGCGCCAGCAGCTTGGAAGTGACGAACACTGAAACTTTCTTT. Combining the CDR3 with reference TRBV5-1 and TRBJ1-1 gives the whole variable domain KAGVTQTPRYLIKTRGQQVTLSCSPISGHRSVSWYQQTPGQGLQFLFEYFSETQRNKGNFPGRFSGRQFSNSRSEMNVSTLELGDSALYLCASSLEVTNTETFFGQGTRLTVV.